The sequence of this T cell receptor beta chain was determined in a study of blood T cells in healthy people across ages (dated by TCRdb to the mid-2010s). As for the study more broadly: Template switching captured roughly one uniquely barcoded TCR beta cDNA molecule per two T cells in model experiments. To track age-related changes in TCR beta repertoire diversity, the study relied on deep sequencing normalized with unique cDNA molecular identifiers. Four age groups were formed from the donors: young (average roughly 16 years), middle-aged (less than 40), aged (62) and long-lived (more than 75). To avoid experimental bias, donors of different ages were randomly spread across the sequencing lanes. Using the same blood draw, the study looked at two additional independent replicas of 1 million unique cDNA reads for two donors, one aged 18 to 30 and the other aged 80 or older.

CDR1 is given as LGHDT and CDR2 as YNNKEL, both from the germline V gene (reference sequence). The CDR3 goes from the cysteine to the phenylalanine over 18 residues. The kept DNA is CDR3 alone, 54 bases in frame from the first base. Donors were 39 systemically healthy Caucasian individuals from Russia aged roughly 6 to 90 years. About 9.1 milliliters of peripheral blood were collected from each donor into EDTA-treated Vacutainer tubes. Ficoll-Paque density-gradient centrifugation was used to isolate PBMCs, with at least 6.5 million per sample. Total RNA was extracted from PBMCs with Trizol reagent, with at least 6 micrograms obtained per sample. For every donor, an aliquot of PBMCs went through flow cytometry to measure the percentages of naive CD45RAhigh/CD27high T cells. Notes on this clonotype: Its antigen is still unknown. An end of the junction differs from the germline gene, which may be a read error.

Summary of the overall study and its limitations: The long-lived group showed more naive CD4+ T cells, fewer expanded clones and increased TCR diversity than the aged group, suggesting age selection. The CMV infection status of donors was not known, potentially confounding age-related changes in expanded clonotypes. The percentage of naive T cells measured by flow cytometry correlated strongly with observed TCR beta diversity. Observed TCR beta diversity per million T cells fell roughly linearly with age, and a significant reduction was already apparent by age roughly 41. Estimates of total diversity based on one million sequenced T cells were considered lower bounds and underestimates. Bulk unsorted PBMC profiling prevented conclusive comparison of naive and antigen-experienced compartments.

The library was generated by 5' RACE. The second PCR ran for roughly 7 to 12 cycles and used a J-beta primer mix along with a sample-barcoded 5' primer. A unique molecular identifier was introduced onto each TCR beta cDNA molecule by a template-switch 5' adaptor carrying 12 random nucleotides. Each sample yielded at least 3 million CDR3-containing paired-end reads. First-strand cDNA synthesis was performed from all RNA using the Mint cDNA synthesis kit, with priming by a TRBC-specific oligonucleotide. After uracil-DNA glycosylase treatment, a first 18-cycle PCR used universal primers M1SS and BC2_uni_R on all cDNA. Per the authors' processing: For normalization, 1 million high-quality reads, each with a distinct molecular identifier, were randomly selected from each sample. Instead of being binned into consensus sequences, reads that shared molecular identifiers were thrown out. MiTCR, run with a Q25 quality threshold and the strictest error-elimination algorithm, handled CDR3 identification, clonotype clustering and error correction. Lower-bound total TCR beta diversity was estimated with a nonparametric unseen species model using Euler transformation. The raw public data were reprocessed by TCRdb itself: fastp quality trimming at Q25, MiXCR clonotype calling, in-frame beta chains only. Rows merge per CDR3 protein into single entries with the most common DNA and genes. TCRdb, rather than the study authors, made the V and J calls. This sample has roughly 1.9 million distinct CDR3 sequences in its table, and around 40% of those were observed once. Under 30% of the sample is held by the ten biggest clonotypes.

This receptor was obtained from a human donor in good health. The sequenced sample was blood. The chain employs TRBV3-1 and TRBJ1-1; perhaps TRBD1 is the D gene, with 6 bases matching. The CDR3 amino acid sequence is: CVSSQLGGRGGRDTEAFF. Read as DNA, the sequence is TGTGTCAGCAGCCAGCTCGGCGGCAGAGGGGGGCGCGACACTGAAGCTTTCTTT.